Listed below are T cell receptor beta chains from one sample, sequenced in a study of T cell responses to AZD1222 COVID-19 vaccine. Assay used: immunoSEQ multiplex PCR; TCRdb lists only in-frame clones, some missing. The sample has around 80,000 clones, nearly 90% seen once; the top ten hold 1% to 1.5%. Material: peripheral blood, obtained 28 days after the second AZD1222 dose. These receptors came from an adult who received the AZD1222 COVID-19 vaccine. The CDR3 runs from the conserved cysteine through the conserved F or W. Fields, in order: clone size, J gene, V gene, CDR3 length, D gene, CDR3 protein, CDR3 DNA. The D gene is left open where the match is weak. Clone size is shown for a subset of rows, as once, few, many or a class of expanded clone.

>-|TRBJ2-1|TRBV7-3|14|TRBD2
CASSFTSGSGEQFF
TGTGCCAGCAGCTTTACTAGCGGGAGTGGTGAGCAGTTCTTC
>once|TRBJ1-4|TRBV19|12|-
CASSPRGGVLFF
TGTGCCAGTAGTCCAAGGGGGGGCGTATTATTTTTT
>-|TRBJ1-5|TRBV30|12|TRBD1
CAWAGTDQPQHF
TGTGCCTGGGCTGGGACAGATCAGCCCCAGCATTTT
>-|TRBJ1-1|TRBV7-9|17|-
CASSPWGAAGADTEAFF
TGTGCCAGCAGCCCATGGGGGGCCGCGGGGGCTGACACTGAAGCTTTCTTT
>once|TRBJ2-1|TRBV3-1/TRBV3-2|16|TRBD2
CASSQDRSGVNNEQFF
TGTGCCAGCAGCCAAGATCGCAGCGGGGTAAACAATGAGCAGTTCTTC
>-|TRBJ1-6|TRBV7-3|13|-
CASSITVNSPLHF
TGTGCCAGCAGCATTACAGTGAATTCACCCCTCCACTTT
>-|TRBJ1-3|TRBV11-1|13|-
CASSRQDGNTIYF
TGTGCCAGCAGCCGACAGGATGGAAACACCATATATTTT
>-|TRBJ2-7|TRBV6-2/TRBV6-3|16|TRBD1
CASSRGRTGSPYEQYF
TGTGCCAGCAGTAGGGGAAGGACAGGATCGCCCTACGAGCAGTACTTC
>-|TRBJ2-2|TRBV7-9|18|TRBD2
CASSLWGTSGRNTGELFF
TGTGCCAGCAGCTTATGGGGGACTAGCGGGAGAAACACCGGGGAGCTGTTTTTT
>once|TRBJ2-5|TRBV30|14|-
CAWSLAGRQETQYF
TGTGCCTGGAGTCTGGCGGGACGCCAAGAGACCCAGTACTTC
>-|TRBJ2-7|TRBV25-1|16|TRBD1
CASSESHGQGSYEQYF
TGTGCCAGCAGTGAATCGCACGGACAGGGGTCCTACGAGCAGTACTTC
>-|TRBJ1-1|TRBV7-9|14|TRBD1
CASSLTGGNTEAFF
TGTGCCAGCAGCTTGACAGGGGGCAACACTGAAGCTTTCTTT
>-|TRBJ2-7|TRBV5-4|15|-
CASSSQGGRAYEQYF
TGTGCCAGCAGCTCCCAGGGTGGAAGGGCCTACGAGCAGTACTTC
>-|TRBJ2-1|TRBV14|16|TRBD1
CASSQRLTGLFYEQFF
TGTGCCAGCAGCCAGAGGCTGACAGGGCTTTTTTATGAGCAGTTCTTC
>-|TRBJ2-7|TRBV19|13|-
CASSPGHQYEQYF
TGTGCCAGTAGTCCGGGACACCAATACGAGCAGTACTTC
>-|TRBJ2-5|TRBV7-3|15|-
CASSLMRGRQETQYF
TGTGCCAGCAGCTTAATGCGGGGTCGCCAGGAGACCCAGTACTTC
>few|TRBJ1-2|TRBV7-8|17|-
CASSSQTTLQEFYGYTF
TGTGCCAGCAGCTCCCAGACTACGCTACAGGAGTTTTATGGCTACACCTTC
>-|TRBJ2-4|TRBV5-8|15|TRBD1
CASPKGDRGKNIQYF
TGTGCCAGCCCCAAGGGGGACAGGGGCAAAAACATTCAGTACTTC
>-|TRBJ2-1|TRBV29-1|12|-
CSVERQYNEQFF
TGCAGCGTTGAAAGACAGTACAATGAGCAGTTCTTC
>-|TRBJ2-2|TRBV5-4|17|-
CASKRDGGVSNTGELFF
TGTGCCAGCAAACGAGATGGGGGCGTTTCGAACACCGGGGAGCTGTTTTTT
>-|TRBJ2-1|TRBV2|11|-
CASSTRPLQFF
TGTGCCAGCTCGACTAGACCCCTGCAGTTCTTC
>-|TRBJ2-7|TRBV30|15|-
CAWSVARGDSYEQYF
TGTGCCTGGAGTGTAGCCCGCGGAGACTCCTACGAGCAGTACTTC
>-|TRBJ1-1|TRBV6-2/TRBV6-3|12|-
CASSSRGTEAFF
TGTGCCAGCAGTTCGAGGGGGACTGAAGCTTTCTTT
>-|TRBJ1-4|TRBV2|16|TRBD1
CASTVGTGGSGEKLFF
TGTGCCAGCACCGTCGGGACAGGGGGCTCGGGTGAAAAACTGTTTTTT
>-|TRBJ2-5|TRBV7-3|16|TRBD2
CASSEFSGRAGETQYF
TGTGCCAGCAGCGAGTTTAGCGGGAGGGCCGGCGAGACCCAGTACTTC
>-|TRBJ2-3|TRBV6-5|13|-
CASSQTREDTQYF
TGTGCCAGCAGCCAGACTAGGGAAGATACGCAGTATTTT
>-|TRBJ2-7|TRBV7-3|15|-
CASSPTEAGYHEQYF
TGTGCCAGCAGCCCAACCGAGGCGGGGTACCACGAGCAGTACTTC
>-|TRBJ2-7|TRBV6-6|15|TRBD2
CASTLPRTSGSEQYF
TGTGCCAGCACTCTACCCCGGACTAGCGGGAGCGAGCAGTACTTC
>-|TRBJ1-4|TRBV19|15|-
CASSNRRGRDEKLFF
TGTGCCAGTAGTAACCGCAGGGGAAGGGATGAAAAACTGTTTTTT
>-|TRBJ2-5|TRBV18|13|-
CASSPILQETQYF
TGTGCCAGCTCACCAATCCTCCAAGAGACCCAGTACTTC
>once|TRBJ2-5|TRBV4-1|18|TRBD2
CASSQRGLAGGGQETQYF
TGCGCCAGCAGCCAAAGGGGACTAGCGGGAGGCGGTCAAGAGACCCAGTACTTC
>few|TRBJ2-3|TRBV7-8|17|-
CASSLHEGRQVGDTQYF
TGTGCCAGCAGCTTACATGAGGGTCGCCAGGTCGGCGATACGCAGTATTTT
>-|TRBJ1-6|TRBV10-3|18|TRBD1
CAISDLDRGLLYNSPLHF
TGTGCCATCAGTGATCTGGACAGGGGATTATTGTATAATTCACCCCTCCACTTT
>once|TRBJ2-1|TRBV7-3|16|TRBD2
CASSFSGLAGVGEQFF
TGTGCCAGCAGCTTCTCCGGACTAGCGGGAGTTGGAGAGCAGTTCTTC
>-|TRBJ1-2|TRBV19|13|-
CASTNKRQYGYTF
TGTGCCAGTACGAATAAAAGGCAATATGGCTACACCTTC
>-|TRBJ2-6|TRBV2|16|-
CASSEFQGTGANVLTF
TGTGCCAGCAGTGAATTTCAGGGGACTGGGGCCAACGTCCTGACTTTC
>-|TRBJ1-1|TRBV19|15|-
CASSIGLRMGTEAFF
TGTGCCAGTAGTATAGGTCTCAGGATGGGAACTGAAGCTTTCTTT
>once|TRBJ1-1|TRBV18|15|-
CASSPPGLLNTEAFF
TGTGCCAGCTCACCTCCCGGCCTATTGAACACTGAAGCTTTCTTT
>-|TRBJ2-3|TRBV5-1|14|TRBD1
CASSPGTGVDTQYF
TGCGCCAGCAGCCCCGGGACAGGGGTAGATACGCAGTATTTT